Described below is a single TCR beta chain sequence and its context. What it binds is not known. This sample was taken from a study of T cell clonotyping in hematopoietic cell transplantation. Regarding the study as a whole: Few recipient clonotypes overlapped donors; over 97% were de novo at given depth. Recipient TCR diversity dropped after transplant; expanded clonotypes rose from day 30 to 180.

Some clones are missing from TCRdb's copy, which holds only in-frame ones; the method was immunoSEQ multiplex PCR. The repertoire consists of over 8,000 clones, with roughly half occurring once and the leading ten covering 10% to 15%. V was trimmed by 5 bases and J by 4 bases, leaving 8 bases between them. This CDR3 has 12 residues. Per germline, CDR1 MNHEY and CDR2 SVGAGI. The material was peripheral blood mononuclear cells, obtained 100 days after allogeneic stem cell transplant. This TCR was recovered from a female patient in her forties or fifties who had an allogeneic stem cell transplant from an unrelated donor, so the T cells may come from the graft donor. Some clones in this sample may be carry-over from other donors' samples. J is TRBJ1-1 and V is TRBV6-5; D not resolved. In DNA, the CDR3 is TGTGCCAGCAGTCCCCGCCCCACTGAAGCTTTCTTT. As protein: CASSPRPTEAFF.